This T cell receptor (beta chain) is from a study of shared clonotypes between healthy human individuals. Study-level background: The plates for each donor numbered three CD4 naive, three CD4 memory, two CD8 naive and one CD8 memory.

Every subset's genomic DNA went evenly onto several immunoSEQ plates. Per the original methods: Filtering differed for immunoSEQ, which gave only junction sequences without quality scores. Data came from immunoSEQ multiplex PCR; TCRdb stores just in-frame clones and leaves some out. V, J and clone size were drawn from that table, and D and trimming were deduced from the DNA. This sample has 2 million to 3 million clones, with roughly 93% found just once. CDR3 length equals 13 residues. V was pared by 2 bases and J by 12 bases, with 11 bases between. CDR1 and CDR2 (germline): MNHEY, SVGAGI. The receptor comes from a man between 18 and 35 years old in good health. Some clones in this sample may be carry-over from other donors' samples. Sequenced sample: naive CD4+ T cells from PBMCs. Subset given: CD45RA+ positively selected. The V and J genes are TRBV6-5 and TRBJ1-6; D unclear. CDR3 DNA: TGTGCCAGCAGTTACACCTCATTGGGACCCCTCCACTTT. It translates to CASSYTSLGPLHF.